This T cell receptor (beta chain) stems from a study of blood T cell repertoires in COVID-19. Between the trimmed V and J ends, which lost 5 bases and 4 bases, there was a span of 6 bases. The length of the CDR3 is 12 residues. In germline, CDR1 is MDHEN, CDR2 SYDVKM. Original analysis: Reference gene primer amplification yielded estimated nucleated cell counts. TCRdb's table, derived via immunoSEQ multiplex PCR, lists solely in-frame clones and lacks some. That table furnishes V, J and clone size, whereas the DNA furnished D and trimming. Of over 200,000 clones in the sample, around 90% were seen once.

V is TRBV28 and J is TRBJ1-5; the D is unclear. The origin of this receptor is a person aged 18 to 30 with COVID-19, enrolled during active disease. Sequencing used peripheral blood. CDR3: CASSRGNQPQHF. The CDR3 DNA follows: TGTGCCAGCAGTCGAGGGAATCAGCCCCAGCATTTT.